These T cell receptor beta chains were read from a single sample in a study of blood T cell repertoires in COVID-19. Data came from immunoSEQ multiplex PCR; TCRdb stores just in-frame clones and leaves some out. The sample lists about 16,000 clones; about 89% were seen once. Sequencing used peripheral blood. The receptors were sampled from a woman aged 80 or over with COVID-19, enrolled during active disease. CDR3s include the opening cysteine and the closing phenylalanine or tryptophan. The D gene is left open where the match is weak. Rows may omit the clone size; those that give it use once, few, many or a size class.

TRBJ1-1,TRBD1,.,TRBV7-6,TGTGCCAGCAGCTTAGTCCAGGGGGCTGAAGCTTTCTTT,CASSLVQGAEAFF
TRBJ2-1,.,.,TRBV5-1,TGCGCCAGCAGCTTGGGGGGGCGGAATGAGCAGTTCTTC,CASSLGGRNEQFF
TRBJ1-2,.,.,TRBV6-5,TGTGCCAGCAGAACAGGAGACTATGGCTACACCTTC,CASRTGDYGYTF
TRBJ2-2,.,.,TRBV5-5,TGTGCCAGCAGCTTGTCGGGGACAATCACCGGGGAGCTGTTTTTT,CASSLSGTITGELFF
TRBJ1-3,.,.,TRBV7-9,TGTGCCAGCAGCACGGGAGGGGGGGCGGTCGGAAACACCATATATTTT,CASSTGGGAVGNTIYF
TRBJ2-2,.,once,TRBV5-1,TGCGCCAGCAGCTCAGGATACGGCGGGGAGCTGTTTTTT,CASSSGYGGELFF
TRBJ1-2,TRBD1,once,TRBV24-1,TGTGCCACCAGTGATACCCGCAGGGGGCGAGGCTATGGCTACACCTTC,CATSDTRRGRGYGYTF
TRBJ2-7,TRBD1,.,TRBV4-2,TGTGCCAGCAGCCAGGGGACAGGGGACTCCTACGAGCAGTACTTC,CASSQGTGDSYEQYF
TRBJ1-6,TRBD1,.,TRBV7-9,TGTGCCAGCAGCCGACAGGGGGCGGATTCACCCCTCCACTTT,CASSRQGADSPLHF
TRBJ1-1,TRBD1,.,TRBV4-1,TGCGCCAGCAGCCTAGACAGGGGTGGTGAAGCTTTCTTT,CASSLDRGGEAFF
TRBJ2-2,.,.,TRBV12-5,TGTGCTAGTGGTCGTTGGTTAACAGATGCCGGGGAGCTGTTTTTT,CASGRWLTDAGELFF
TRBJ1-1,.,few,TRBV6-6,TGTGCCAGCAGCTTCCCGATGGGCGATAACACTGAAGCTTTCTTT,CASSFPMGDNTEAFF
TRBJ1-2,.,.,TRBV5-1,TGCGCCAGCAGTTATAGTTCGACAGGCGGGTATGGCTACACCTTC,CASSYSSTGGYGYTF
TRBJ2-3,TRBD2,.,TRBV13,TGTGCCAGCAGCTTACTACTAGCGGGAGCAGATACGCAGTATTTT,CASSLLLAGADTQYF
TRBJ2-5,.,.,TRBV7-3,TGTGCCAGCAGCGGGGGGGCGCGTGAGACCCAGTACTTC,CASSGGARETQYF
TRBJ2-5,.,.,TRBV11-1,TGTGCCAGCAGCCATCGTACCGCTCGGAGGCAAGAGACCCAGTACTTC,CASSHRTARRQETQYF
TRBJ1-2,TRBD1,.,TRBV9,TGTGCCAGCAGCGAGAGATGGACAGGGGTCAAGTATGGCTACACCTTC,CASSERWTGVKYGYTF
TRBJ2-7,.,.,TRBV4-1,TGCGCCAGCAGCCAGATCGGCCAGCGGCGGCACGAGCAGTACTTC,CASSQIGQRRHEQYF